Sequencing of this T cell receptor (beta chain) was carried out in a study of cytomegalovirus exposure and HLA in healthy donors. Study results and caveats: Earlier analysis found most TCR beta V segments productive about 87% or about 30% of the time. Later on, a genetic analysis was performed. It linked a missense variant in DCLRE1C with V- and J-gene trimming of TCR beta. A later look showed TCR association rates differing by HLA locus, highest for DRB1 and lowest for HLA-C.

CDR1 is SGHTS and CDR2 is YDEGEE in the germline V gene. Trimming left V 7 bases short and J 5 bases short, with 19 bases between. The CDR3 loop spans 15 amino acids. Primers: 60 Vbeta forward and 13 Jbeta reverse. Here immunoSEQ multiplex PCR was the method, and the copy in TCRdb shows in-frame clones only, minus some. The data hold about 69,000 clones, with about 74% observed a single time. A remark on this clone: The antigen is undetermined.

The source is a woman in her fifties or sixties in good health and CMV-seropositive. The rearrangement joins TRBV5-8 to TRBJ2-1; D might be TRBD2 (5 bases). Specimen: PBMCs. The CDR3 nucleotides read TGTGCCAGCTACCCAGGACTCTCTGGGAACAATGAGCAGTTCTTC. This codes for CASYPGLSGNNEQFF.